This TCR beta chain emerged from a study of Ad26.COV2.S vaccination and SARS-CoV-2 variants (dated by TCRdb to the early 2020s). Study-wide context: Donors in the vaccine arm were drawn from COV1001, a multicentre, randomized, double-blind, placebo-controlled phase I-IIa trial testing Ad26.COV2.S in healthy adults. Ad26.COV2.S was administered intramuscularly at a dose of 5x10^10 or 1x10^11 viral particles, either as one shot or as two shots given 56 days apart. TCRbeta repertoire sequencing served as the tool for gauging how specific and how broad the SARS-CoV-2-reactive T cell receptors were following Ad26.COV2.S vaccination. A total of 32 samples were included in the TCR-sequenced set, comprising roughly 19 Ad26.COV2.S vaccine recipients, 5 placebo recipients and 8 SARS-CoV-2 convalescent individuals. Trial participants were randomized into five groups of five: low-dose or high-dose Ad26.COV2.S given once or twice, or placebo on both occasions. Investigators remained blinded to trial group allocation during experiments and outcome assessment.

Notes on this clone: Its recognized antigen is unknown. Base qualities are not provided; no much larger clone lies one nucleotide away.

The sample's treatment or condition, from its label and the paper: about 20 received Ad26.COV2.S at low or high dose, single or two shots; about 5 received placebo; per-sample allocation not given. Repertoires of vaccine and placebo recipients were sequenced from samples taken on day 63 after the first injection. Cohort 1b enrolled roughly 25 adults aged 18-55 years at a single site in Boston, USA, between 29 July and 7 August 2020. As a vaccine, Ad26.COV2.S was a replication-incompetent adenovirus type 26 vector that expressed a prefusion-stabilized SARS-CoV-2 spike protein derived from the original Wuhan strain. The CDR3 goes from the cysteine to the phenylalanine over 10 residues. Solely the CDR3 DNA is kept, with 30 bases framed from the first base. From the germline V gene, CDR1 is SGHVS and CDR2 is FQNEAQ. V is pared back by 5 bases and J by 5 bases, with 2 bases lying between the germline termini.

Beyond this particular receptor, the publication reports: The study lacked the statistical power to compare responses across vaccine doses or regimens. The authors noted that total T cell responses may have been underestimated by the TCR breadth and depth analyses. Vaccine and placebo recipients had comparable non-spike TCR breadth, which fits with the vaccine containing only spike. Substantial breadth of spike-specific CD8+ and CD4+ T cell responses was reported after vaccination. Ad26.COV2.S recipients had higher spike-specific TCR breadth than placebo recipients (P = 0.0014).

The immunoSEQ Assay was the method used to sequence TCRbeta CDR3 regions. After extraction, genomic DNA underwent amplification by bias-controlled multiplex PCR, followed by high-throughput sequencing. Per the authors' processing: To quantify the absolute abundance of every unique TCRbeta CDR3 region, sequences were collapsed and filtered. T cell fraction was estimated by normalizing TCRbeta template counts to usable DNA, with usable DNA measured through amplification of reference genes found in all nucleated cells. Repertoire TCRs were annotated as SARS-CoV-2-specific when V gene, CDR3 amino acid sequence and J gene were exactly matched to a known reactive TCR set. The reference SARS-CoV-2 TCR set came from MIRA and was filtered for enrichment in COVID-19-positive ImmuneCODE repertoires, removing public or cross-reactive TCRs. Based on the MIRA antigens, annotated TCRs were further analysed at the level of specific ORF or position within ORF. Depth was the summed frequency of annotated unique rearrangements, while breadth was defined as annotated unique rearrangements over total unique productive rearrangements. TCR breadth was compared between groups using two-sided Wilcoxon rank-sum tests. TCRdb took this table from immuneACCESS and kept in-frame rearrangements with V and J called. Such tables lack part of the clones; where checked against another copy, unresolved V genes explain under half of the gap, and the rest is unexplained. V and J calls and clone size come straight from that table; D and trimming were deduced from the DNA. In all, the sample holds about 680,000 clones, and roughly 90% of those were seen once. The ten biggest clones cover nearly 1.5% of the sample.

This sequence originates from a person between 18 and 65 years old who received the Ad26.COV2.S COVID-19 vaccine or a placebo. The sample here was peripheral blood, taken in a trial of Ad26.COV2.S vaccine versus placebo. The rearranged segments are TRBV7-8 and TRBJ2-3; no D gene is confidently identified. The CDR3 reads CASSRDTQYF. The DNA sequence follows: TGTGCCAGCAGCCGAGATACGCAGTATTTT.